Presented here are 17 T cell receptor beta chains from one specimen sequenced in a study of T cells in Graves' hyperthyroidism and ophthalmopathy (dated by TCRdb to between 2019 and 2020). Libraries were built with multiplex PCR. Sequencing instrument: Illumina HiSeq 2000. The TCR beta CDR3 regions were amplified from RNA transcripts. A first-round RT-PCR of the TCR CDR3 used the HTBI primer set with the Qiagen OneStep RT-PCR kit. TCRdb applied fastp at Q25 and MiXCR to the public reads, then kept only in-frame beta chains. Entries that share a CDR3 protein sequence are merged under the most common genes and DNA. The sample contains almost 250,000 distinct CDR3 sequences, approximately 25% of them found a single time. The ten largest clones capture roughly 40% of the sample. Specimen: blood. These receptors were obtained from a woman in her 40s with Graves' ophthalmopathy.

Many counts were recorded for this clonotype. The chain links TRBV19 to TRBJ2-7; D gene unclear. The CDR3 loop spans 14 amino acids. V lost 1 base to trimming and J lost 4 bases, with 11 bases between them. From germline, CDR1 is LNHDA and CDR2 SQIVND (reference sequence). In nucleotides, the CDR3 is TGTGCCAGTAGTATAGCAGATGAAACTTACGAGCAGTACTTC. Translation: CASSIADETYEQYF. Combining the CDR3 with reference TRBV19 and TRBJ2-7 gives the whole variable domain DGGITQSPKYLFRKEGQNVTLSCEQNLNHDAMYWYRQDPGQGLRLIYYSQIVNDFQKGDIAEGYSVSREKKESFPLTVTSAQKNPTAFYLCASSIADETYEQYFGPGTRLTVT.

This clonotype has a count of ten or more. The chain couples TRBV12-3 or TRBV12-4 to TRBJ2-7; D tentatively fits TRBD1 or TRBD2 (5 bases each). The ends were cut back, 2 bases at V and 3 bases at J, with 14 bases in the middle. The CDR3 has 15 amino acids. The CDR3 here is CASSLSPAGSYEQYF. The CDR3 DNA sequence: TGTGCCAGCAGTTTATCCCCGGCAGGGAGCTACGAGCAGTACTTC.

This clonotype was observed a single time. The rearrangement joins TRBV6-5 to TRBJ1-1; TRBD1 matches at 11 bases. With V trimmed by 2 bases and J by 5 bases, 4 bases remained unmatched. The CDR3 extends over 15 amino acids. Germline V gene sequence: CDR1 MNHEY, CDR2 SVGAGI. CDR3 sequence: CASSYVGTGGTEAFF. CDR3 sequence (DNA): TGTGCCAGCAGTTACGTTGGGACAGGGGGAACTGAAGCTTTCTTT.

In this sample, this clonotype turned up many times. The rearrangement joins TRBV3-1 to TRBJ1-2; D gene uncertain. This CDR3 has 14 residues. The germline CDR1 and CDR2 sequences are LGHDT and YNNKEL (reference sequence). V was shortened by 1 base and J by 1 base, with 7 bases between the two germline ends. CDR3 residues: CASSQGSDNYGYTF. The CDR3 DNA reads TGTGCCAGCAGCCAAGGTTCAGATAACTATGGCTACACCTTC.

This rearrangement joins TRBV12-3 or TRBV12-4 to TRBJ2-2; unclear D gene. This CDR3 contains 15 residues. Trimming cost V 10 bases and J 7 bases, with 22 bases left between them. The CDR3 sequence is CATSPAPGSYGELFF. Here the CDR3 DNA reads TGTGCCACCAGCCCGGCGCCGGGTAGTTACGGGGAGCTGTTTTTT.

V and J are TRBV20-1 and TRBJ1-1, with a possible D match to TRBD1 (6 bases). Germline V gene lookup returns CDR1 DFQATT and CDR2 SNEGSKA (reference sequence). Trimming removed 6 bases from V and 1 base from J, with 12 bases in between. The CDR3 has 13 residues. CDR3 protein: CSAYGQKNTEAFF. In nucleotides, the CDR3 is TGCAGTGCCTACGGACAGAAGAACACTGAAGCTTTCTTT.

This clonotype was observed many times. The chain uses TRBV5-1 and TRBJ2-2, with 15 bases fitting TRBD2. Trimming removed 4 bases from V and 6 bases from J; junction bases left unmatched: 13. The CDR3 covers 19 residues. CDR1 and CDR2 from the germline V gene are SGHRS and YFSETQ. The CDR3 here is CASSKLGLAGGGSAGELFF. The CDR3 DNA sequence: TGCGCCAGCAGCAAACTGGGACTAGCGGGAGGCGGTAGCGCCGGGGAGCTGTTTTTT.

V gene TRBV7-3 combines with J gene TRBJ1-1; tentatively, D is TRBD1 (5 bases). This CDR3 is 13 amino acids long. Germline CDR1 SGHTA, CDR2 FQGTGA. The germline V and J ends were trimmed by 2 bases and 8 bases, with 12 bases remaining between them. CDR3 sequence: CASSLSGNGEAFF. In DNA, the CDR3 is TGTGCCAGCAGCTTATCAGGGAACGGCGAAGCTTTCTTT.

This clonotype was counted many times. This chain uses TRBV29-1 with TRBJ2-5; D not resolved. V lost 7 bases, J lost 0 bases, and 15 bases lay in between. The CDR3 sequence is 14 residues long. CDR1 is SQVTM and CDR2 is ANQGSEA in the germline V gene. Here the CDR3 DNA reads TGCAGCGGCTGGCCAGGCCCGTACCAAGAGACCCAGTACTTC. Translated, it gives CSGWPGPYQETQYF.

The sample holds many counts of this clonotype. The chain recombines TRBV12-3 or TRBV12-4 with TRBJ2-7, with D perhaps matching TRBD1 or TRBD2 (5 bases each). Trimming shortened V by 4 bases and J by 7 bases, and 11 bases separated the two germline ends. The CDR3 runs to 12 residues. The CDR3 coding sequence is TGTGCCAGCAGTTGGGGGACGGGGGAGCAGTACTTC. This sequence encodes CASSWGTGEQYF.

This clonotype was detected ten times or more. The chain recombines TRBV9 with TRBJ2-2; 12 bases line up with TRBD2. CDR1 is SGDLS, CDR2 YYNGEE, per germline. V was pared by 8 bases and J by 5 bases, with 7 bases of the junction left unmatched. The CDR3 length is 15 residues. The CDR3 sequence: CASRLAGAETGELFF. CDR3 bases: TGTGCCAGTCGACTAGCGGGAGCCGAGACCGGGGAGCTGTTTTTT. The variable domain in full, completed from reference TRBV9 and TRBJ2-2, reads DSGVTQTPKHLITATGQRVTLRCSPRSGDLSVYWYQQSLDQGLQFLIQYYNGEERAKGNILERFSAQQFPDLHSELNLSSLELGDSALYFCASRLAGAETGELFFGEGSRLTVL.

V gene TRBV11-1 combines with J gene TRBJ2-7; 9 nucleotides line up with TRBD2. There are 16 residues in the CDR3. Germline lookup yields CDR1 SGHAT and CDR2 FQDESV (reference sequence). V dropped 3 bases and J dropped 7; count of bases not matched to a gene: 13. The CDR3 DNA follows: TGTGCCAGCAGCTTTAGCGGGAGAGGGGGCTCAGGGGAGCAGTACTTC. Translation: CASSFSGRGGSGEQYF.

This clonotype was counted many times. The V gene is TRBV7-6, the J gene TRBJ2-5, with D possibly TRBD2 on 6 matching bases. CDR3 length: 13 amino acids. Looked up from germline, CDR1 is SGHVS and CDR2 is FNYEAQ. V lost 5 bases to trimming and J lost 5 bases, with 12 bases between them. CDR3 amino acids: CASSRSGGETQYF. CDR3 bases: TGTGCCAGCAGCCGATCAGGAGGGGAGACCCAGTACTTC.

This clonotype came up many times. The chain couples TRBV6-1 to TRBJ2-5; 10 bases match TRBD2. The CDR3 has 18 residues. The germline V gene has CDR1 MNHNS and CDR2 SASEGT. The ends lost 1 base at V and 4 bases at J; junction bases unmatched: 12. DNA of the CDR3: TGTGCCAGCAGTGAAGACGGACTAGCGGCCGGGGGGGGAGAGACCCAGTACTTC. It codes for CASSEDGLAAGGGETQYF.

The CDR3 nucleotides read TGTGCCAGCAGTTACGACCGCGGGGTGTCGGCCGGGGAGCTGTTTTTT. Its translation: CASSYDRGVSAGELFF. The chain is built from TRBV6-2 or TRBV6-3 and TRBJ2-2, with D possibly matching TRBD2 (6 bases). V was pared by 2 bases and J by 6 bases, with 16 bases between. This CDR3 has 16 amino acids. The germline gives CDR1 MNHEY, CDR2 SVGEGT.

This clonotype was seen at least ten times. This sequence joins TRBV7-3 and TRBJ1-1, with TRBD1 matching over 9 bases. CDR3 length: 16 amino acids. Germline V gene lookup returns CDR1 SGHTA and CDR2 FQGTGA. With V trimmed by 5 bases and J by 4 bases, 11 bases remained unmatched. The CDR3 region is CASSPHLTGGPTEAFF. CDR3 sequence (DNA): TGTGCCAGCAGCCCACATTTGACAGGGGGACCCACTGAAGCTTTCTTT.

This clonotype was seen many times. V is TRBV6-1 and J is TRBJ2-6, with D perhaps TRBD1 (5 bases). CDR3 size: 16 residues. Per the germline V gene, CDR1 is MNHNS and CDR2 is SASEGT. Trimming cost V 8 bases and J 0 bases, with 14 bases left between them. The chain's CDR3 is CASYDTGLSGANVLTF. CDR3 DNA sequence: TGTGCCAGCTACGACACAGGCCTCTCTGGGGCCAACGTCCTGACTTTC.